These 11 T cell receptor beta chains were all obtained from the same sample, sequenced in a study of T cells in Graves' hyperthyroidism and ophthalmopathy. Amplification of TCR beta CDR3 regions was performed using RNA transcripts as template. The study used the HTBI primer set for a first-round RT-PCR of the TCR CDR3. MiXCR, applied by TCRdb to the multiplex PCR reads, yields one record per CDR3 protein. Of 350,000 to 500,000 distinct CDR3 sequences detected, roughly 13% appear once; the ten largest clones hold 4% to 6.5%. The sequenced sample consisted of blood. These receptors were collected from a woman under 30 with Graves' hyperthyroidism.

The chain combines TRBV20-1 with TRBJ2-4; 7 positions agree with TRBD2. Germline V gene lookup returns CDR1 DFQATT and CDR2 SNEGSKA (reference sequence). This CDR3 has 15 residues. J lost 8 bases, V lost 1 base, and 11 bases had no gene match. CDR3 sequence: CSARARGLGGDIQYF. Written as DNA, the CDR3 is TGCAGTGCTAGAGCCCGGGGCTTGGGAGGGGACATTCAGTACTTC.

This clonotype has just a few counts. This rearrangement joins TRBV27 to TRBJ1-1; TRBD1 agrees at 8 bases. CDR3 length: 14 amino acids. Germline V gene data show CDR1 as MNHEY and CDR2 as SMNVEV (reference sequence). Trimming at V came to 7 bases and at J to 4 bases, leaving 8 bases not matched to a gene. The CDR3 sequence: CASKTTGVTTEAFF. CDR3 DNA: TGTGCCAGCAAGACGACAGGGGTAACCACTGAAGCTTTCTTT.

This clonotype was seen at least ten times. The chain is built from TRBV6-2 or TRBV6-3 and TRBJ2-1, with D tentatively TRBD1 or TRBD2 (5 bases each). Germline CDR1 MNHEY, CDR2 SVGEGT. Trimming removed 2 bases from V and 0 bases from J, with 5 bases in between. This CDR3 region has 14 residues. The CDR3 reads CASSYGGSYNEQFF. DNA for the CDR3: TGTGCCAGCAGTTACGGGGGCTCCTACAATGAGCAGTTCTTC.

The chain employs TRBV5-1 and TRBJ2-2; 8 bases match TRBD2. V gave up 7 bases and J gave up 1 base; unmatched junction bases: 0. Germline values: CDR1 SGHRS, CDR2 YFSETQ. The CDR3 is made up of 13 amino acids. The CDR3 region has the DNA TGCGCCAGCGCGGGAGGGAACACCGGGGAGCTGTTTTTT. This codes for CASAGGNTGELFF.

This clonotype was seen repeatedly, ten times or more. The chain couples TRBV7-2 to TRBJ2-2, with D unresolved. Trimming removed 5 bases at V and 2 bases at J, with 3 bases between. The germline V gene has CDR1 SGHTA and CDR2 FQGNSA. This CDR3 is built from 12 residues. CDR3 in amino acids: CASSHNTGELFF. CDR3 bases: TGTGCCAGCAGCCATAACACCGGGGAGCTGTTTTTT.

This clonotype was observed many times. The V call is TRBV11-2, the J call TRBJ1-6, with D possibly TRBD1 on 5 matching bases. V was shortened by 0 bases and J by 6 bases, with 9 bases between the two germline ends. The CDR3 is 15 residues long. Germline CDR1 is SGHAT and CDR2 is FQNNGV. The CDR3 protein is CASSLDPGPNSPLHF. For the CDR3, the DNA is TGTGCCAGCAGCTTAGATCCGGGGCCTAATTCACCCCTCCACTTT.

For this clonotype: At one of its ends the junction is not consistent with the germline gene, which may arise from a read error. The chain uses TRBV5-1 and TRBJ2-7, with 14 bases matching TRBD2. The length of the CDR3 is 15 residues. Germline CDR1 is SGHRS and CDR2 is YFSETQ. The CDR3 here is CASRVGTSGSIEQYF. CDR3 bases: TGTGCCAGCAGAGTCGGGACTAGCGGGAGTATCGAGCAGTACTTC.

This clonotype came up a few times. CDR3 sequence: CASSGESRQGTQYF. CDR3 nucleotides: TGTGCCAGCAGCGGGGAATCCCGACAGGGCACGCAGTATTTT. J is TRBJ2-3 and V is TRBV9; the match to TRBD1 covers 7 bases. The CDR3 loop spans 14 amino acids. J was trimmed by 9 bases and V by 3 bases; bases with no gene match: 10. Germline V lookup: CDR1 SGDLS, CDR2 YYNGEE.

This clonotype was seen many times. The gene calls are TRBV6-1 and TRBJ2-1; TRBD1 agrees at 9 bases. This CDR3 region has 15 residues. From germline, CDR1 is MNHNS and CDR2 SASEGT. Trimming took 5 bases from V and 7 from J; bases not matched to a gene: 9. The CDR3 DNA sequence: TGTGCCAGCAGTAAAGACAGGGGGACTGGGAATGAGCAGTTCTTC. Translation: CASSKDRGTGNEQFF.

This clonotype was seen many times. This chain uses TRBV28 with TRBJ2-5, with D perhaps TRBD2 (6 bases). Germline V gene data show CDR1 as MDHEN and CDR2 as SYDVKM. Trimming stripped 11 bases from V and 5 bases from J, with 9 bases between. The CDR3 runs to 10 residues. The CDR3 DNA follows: TGTGCCCATGGGAGGGAGACCCAGTACTTC. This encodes CAHGRETQYF. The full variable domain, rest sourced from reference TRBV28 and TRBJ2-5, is DVKVTQSSRYLVKRTGEKVFLECVQDMDHENMFWYRQDPGLGLRLIYFSYDVKMKEKGDIPEGYSVSREKKERFSLILESASTNQTSMYLCAHGRETQYFGPGTRLLVL.

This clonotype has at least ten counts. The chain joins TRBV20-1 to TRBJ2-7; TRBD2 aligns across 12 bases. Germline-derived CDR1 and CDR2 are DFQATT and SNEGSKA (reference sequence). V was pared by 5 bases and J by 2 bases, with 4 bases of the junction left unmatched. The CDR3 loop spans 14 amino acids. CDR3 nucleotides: TGCAGTGCTCCTAGCGGGAGGGCCCCCTACGAGCAGTACTTC. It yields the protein CSAPSGRAPYEQYF.